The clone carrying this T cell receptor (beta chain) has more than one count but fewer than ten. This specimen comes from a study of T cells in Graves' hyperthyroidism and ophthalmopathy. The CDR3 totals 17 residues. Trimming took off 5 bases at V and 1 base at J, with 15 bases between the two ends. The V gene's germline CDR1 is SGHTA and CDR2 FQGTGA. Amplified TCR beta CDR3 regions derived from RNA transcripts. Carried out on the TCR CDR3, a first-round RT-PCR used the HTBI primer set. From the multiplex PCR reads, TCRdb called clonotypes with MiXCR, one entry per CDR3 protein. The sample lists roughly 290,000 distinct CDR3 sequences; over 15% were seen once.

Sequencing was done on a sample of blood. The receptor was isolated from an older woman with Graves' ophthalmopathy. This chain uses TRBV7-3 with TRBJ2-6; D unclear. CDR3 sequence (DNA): TGTGCCAGCAGCCCACAGAAACTGGGTTCTGGGGCCAACGTCCTGACTTTC. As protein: CASSPQKLGSGANVLTF.